The rows below give T cell receptor beta chains drawn from one sample of a study of type 1 and type 2 diabetes patients. TCRdb processed the multiplex PCR reads anew with MiXCR; each CDR3 protein has one entry. The table includes 250,000 to 300,000 distinct CDR3 sequences, around 50% detected once. Sequencing input: peripheral blood mononuclear cells (PBMCs). Receptor source: a man in his late teens or twenties with type 2 diabetes. CDR3s include the opening cysteine and the closing phenylalanine or tryptophan. A D gene is named only where the DNA matches it firmly. Part of the rows lack a size; the others show once, few, many or a class for expanded clones.

V,D,J,size,DNA,CDR3
TRBV7-9,.,TRBJ1-5,.,TGTGCCAGCAGCTTTCACGATCAGCCCCAGCATTTT,CASSFHDQPQHF
TRBV5-1,.,TRBJ2-2,few,TGCGCCAGCAGCTTGAACACAGGGCACGGGGAGCTGTTTTTT,CASSLNTGHGELFF
TRBV7-2,.,TRBJ2-3,once,TGTGCCAGCCTAGGAGGGGGCAGGGGAACAGATACGCAGTATTTT,CASLGGGRGTDTQYF
TRBV5-1,.,TRBJ2-7,.,TGCGCCAGCAGCTTGGAGGGACCTCAGCACGAGCAGTACTTC,CASSLEGPQHEQYF
TRBV19,.,TRBJ2-2,few,TGTGCCAGTAGTGCCCGCGGTGAGCCCGGGGAGCTGTTTTTT,CASSARGEPGELFF
TRBV10-2,TRBD2,TRBJ2-1,.,TGCGCCAGCAGTGATATAAGCGCAGGGAGGGGCAATGAGCAGTTCTTC,CASSDISAGRGNEQFF
TRBV10-2,TRBD2,TRBJ2-2,.,TGCGCCAGCAAGGGACTAGCGGTCACCGGGGAGCTGTTTTTT,CASKGLAVTGELFF
TRBV19,TRBD1,TRBJ2-2,few,TGTGCCAGTACTCCGACGACAGGGGGTACCGGGGAGCTGTTTTTT,CASTPTTGGTGELFF
TRBV7-2,.,TRBJ1-2,.,TGTGCCAGCAGTGGGGGGACCTGGGACTATGGCTACACCTTC,CASSGGTWDYGYTF
TRBV5-4,TRBD1,TRBJ1-6,few,TGTGCCAGCTCCTCTAACCGGGAACAGGGGGCTCGTTCACCCCTCCACTTT,CASSSNREQGARSPLHF
TRBV12-3/TRBV12-4,.,TRBJ2-2,.,TGTGCCAGCAGTTTAGCAGCGGTTGCCGGGGAGCTGTTTTTT,CASSLAAVAGELFF
TRBV28,.,TRBJ2-5,.,TGTGCCAGCAGTTGGGGGGTAGGGGAGACCCAGTACTTC,CASSWGVGETQYF
TRBV27,TRBD2,TRBJ2-7,.,TGTGCCAGCAGTCCTCGACTAGCGGGAATCTACGAGCAGTACTTC,CASSPRLAGIYEQYF
TRBV25-1,.,TRBJ2-3,.,TGTGCCAGCAGGAAAGAGAGGGGCGCAGATACGCAGTATTTT,CASRKERGADTQYF
TRBV10-3,TRBD2,TRBJ2-1,.,TGTGCCATCAGTGAATCTAGCGGGAGGGCCGTAACCTACAATGAGCAGTTCTTC,CAISESSGRAVTYNEQFF
TRBV3-1,.,TRBJ2-1,.,TGTGCCAGCAGCCAAGTGGACAGCTCCTACAATGAGCAGTTCTTC,CASSQVDSSYNEQFF
TRBV29-1,TRBD1,TRBJ1-2,.,TGCAGCGTTGGATGGGGACAGGGTCATGCTAACTATGGCTACACCTTC,CSVGWGQGHANYGYTF
TRBV12-3/TRBV12-4,.,TRBJ1-2,few,TGTGCCAGCAGTTCAAATGGCAGAAGTAACTATGGCTACACCTTC,CASSSNGRSNYGYTF
TRBV20-1,.,TRBJ1-5,few,TGCAGTGCCCAGGGAGGCAATCAGCCCCAGCATTTT,CSAQGGNQPQHF
TRBV7-8,.,TRBJ2-1,.,TGTGCCAGCAGCAAAGACCCACAGGGAAGCTCCTACAATGAGCAGTTCTTC,CASSKDPQGSSYNEQFF
TRBV28,.,TRBJ1-5,.,TGTGCCAGCAGTTTACGGGGCGGTGATCAGCCCCAGCATTTT,CASSLRGGDQPQHF
TRBV19,.,TRBJ2-1,many,TGTGCCAGTAGTAACGGCGGACTCTACAATGAGCAGTTCTTC,CASSNGGLYNEQFF
TRBV4-1,TRBD2,TRBJ2-1,.,TGCGCCAGCAGCCTAAGAGCGGGGAGTGAGCAGTTCTTC,CASSLRAGSEQFF
TRBV5-1,.,TRBJ1-2,.,TGCGCCAGCAGCTTGGAGGGAAAATGGGGCTACACCTTC,CASSLEGKWGYTF
TRBV10-3,.,TRBJ2-7,.,TGTGCCATCAGTGATATGCAGGGGAGCTCCTACGAGCAGTACTTC,CAISDMQGSSYEQYF
TRBV5-1,TRBD2,TRBJ2-5,.,TGCGCCAGCAGCCGGACTAGCGGGACCTCAGGGGAGACCCAGTACTTC,CASSRTSGTSGETQYF
TRBV7-4,TRBD1,TRBJ2-2,.,TGTGCCAGCAGCTACGCCCAACGGACAGGGGACACCGGGGAGCTGTTTTTT,CASSYAQRTGDTGELFF
TRBV27,.,TRBJ2-2,.,TGTGCCAGCAGTGTCGGGACCACACCCGGGGAGCTGTTTTTT,CASSVGTTPGELFF
TRBV12-3/TRBV12-4,.,TRBJ2-1,many,TGTGCCAGCAGTTTAGACAATGAGCAGTTCTTC,CASSLDNEQFF
TRBV19,.,TRBJ1-5,.,TGTGCCAGTAGTATAGGAATTAGGCAGCTAAATCAGCCCCAGCATTTT,CASSIGIRQLNQPQHF
TRBV9,.,TRBJ1-4,.,TGTGCCAGCAGTTACCGGGACGGGGTTAGGGAAAAACTGTTTTTT,CASSYRDGVREKLFF
TRBV20-1,.,TRBJ1-5,.,TGCAGTGCCTCGACCCTTACAGTGCCCGATCAGCCCCAGCATTTT,CSASTLTVPDQPQHF
TRBV6-5,.,TRBJ1-2,few,TGTGCCAGCAGTTACTCGAACGGGTGGGGCTATGGCTACACCTTC,CASSYSNGWGYGYTF
TRBV7-4,.,TRBJ2-2,.,TGTGCCAGCAACTACAGGACAGACGCGAACACCAGGGAGCTGTTTTTT,CASNYRTDANTRELFF
TRBV7-3,.,TRBJ1-1,.,TGTGCCAGCAGCGACCGACAAAGGGGATCGGGAACTGAAGCTTTCTTT,CASSDRQRGSGTEAFF
TRBV7-2,.,TRBJ1-5,.,TGTGCCAGCAGCTTGCGGCAGGGGCAGCCCCAGCATTTT,CASSLRQGQPQHF
TRBV25-1,.,TRBJ2-1,many,TGTGCCAGCAGTGAACGGGATCAATACAATGAGCAGTTCTTC,CASSERDQYNEQFF
TRBV28,.,TRBJ2-2,few,TGTGCCAGCAGTTCGCCCTGGAACACCGGGGAGCTGTTTTTT,CASSSPWNTGELFF
TRBV12-5,.,TRBJ1-5,once,TGTGCTAGTGGTCCCGACGGACTCAATCAGCCCCAGCATTTT,CASGPDGLNQPQHF
TRBV20-1,TRBD1,TRBJ2-5,.,TGCAGTGCTAGAGATAACCCGGACAGGTGGATGGAGACCCAGTACTTC,CSARDNPDRWMETQYF
TRBV7-2,.,TRBJ1-2,.,TGTGCCAGCAGCTTAGAGGTACCGGGGTTGAGCGGCTACACCTTC,CASSLEVPGLSGYTF
TRBV10-1,.,TRBJ2-7,.,TGCGCCAGCGATAACTCCGCTGCCTACGAGCAGTACTTC,CASDNSAAYEQYF
TRBV19,.,TRBJ2-5,many,TGTGCCAGTAGTATCGTAGCGGACCAAGAGACCCAGTACTTC,CASSIVADQETQYF
TRBV15,.,TRBJ1-6,.,TGTGCCACCAGCACCGACCCCAATTCACCCCTCCACTTT,CATSTDPNSPLHF
TRBV5-1,TRBD2,TRBJ2-7,.,TGCGCCAGCAGCCTGACTAGCGGGTTCTACGAGCAGTACTTC,CASSLTSGFYEQYF
TRBV7-9,.,TRBJ2-1,.,TGTGCCAGCAGATCTACAGGGTACAATGAGCAGTTCTTC,CASRSTGYNEQFF
TRBV25-1,.,TRBJ2-3,many,TGTGCCAGCAGTGATTATAGGGGTCAGGGAATGACAGATACGCAGTATTTT,CASSDYRGQGMTDTQYF
TRBV25-1,.,TRBJ1-2,many,TGTGCCAGCAGTGCCCTTAGGACGGAAGCTAACTATGGCTACACCTTC,CASSALRTEANYGYTF
TRBV24-1,.,TRBJ1-2,few,TGTGCCACCAGTGATGTGGATAACTATGGCTACACCTTC,CATSDVDNYGYTF
TRBV19,.,TRBJ2-2,few,TGTGCCAGTAGTACCGCGCAAGGGGTAGGGGAGCTGTTTTTT,CASSTAQGVGELFF
TRBV14,.,TRBJ2-6,.,TGTGCCAGCAGCCCAACAGGGACTGGGGCCAACGTCCTGACTTTC,CASSPTGTGANVLTF
TRBV27,TRBD1,TRBJ2-7,few,TGTGCCAGCAGTTTATCCCGGGACAGGGGCTACGAGCAGTACTTC,CASSLSRDRGYEQYF
TRBV28,.,TRBJ1-2,.,TGTGCCAGCCTTCCACAGAGCCCTAACAATGGCTACACCTTC,CASLPQSPNNGYTF
TRBV28,.,TRBJ2-7,.,TGTGCCAGTGGGGACAAGGGGTCCTACGAGCAGTACTTC,CASGDKGSYEQYF
TRBV10-3,TRBD1,TRBJ2-7,few,TGTGCCACAGGGACAGGGGGCTACTACGAGCAGTACTTC,CATGTGGYYEQYF
TRBV9,.,TRBJ2-7,.,TGTGCCAGCAGCGTAGATGGGGGAGTTGGCTACGAGCAGTACTTC,CASSVDGGVGYEQYF
TRBV5-1,.,TRBJ2-7,few,TGCGCCAGCAGTTTCGACCCCATGGGGATTTACGAGCAGTACTTC,CASSFDPMGIYEQYF
TRBV15,.,TRBJ2-7,many,TGTGCCACCGGGCCGGGATCGGACGAGCAGTACTTC,CATGPGSDEQYF